This entry lists 19 T cell receptor beta chains sequenced from one sample in a study of T cell responses to AZD1222 COVID-19 vaccine. Some clones are missing from TCRdb's copy, which holds only in-frame ones; the method was immunoSEQ multiplex PCR. This table has 90,000 to 130,000 clones, roughly 93% appearing once. Sample: peripheral blood, taken 28 days after the second AZD1222 dose. These receptors were obtained from an adult who received the AZD1222 COVID-19 vaccine.

The chain has TRBV20-1 and TRBJ2-7; no firm D call. V dropped 6 bases and J dropped 7 bases, with 10 bases sitting between them. This CDR3 is built from 10 residues. The germline gives CDR1 DFQATT, CDR2 SNEGSKA (reference sequence). CDR3: CSAVEREQYF. As DNA, the CDR3 is TGCAGTGCCGTTGAGAGGGAGCAGTACTTC.

This chain joins TRBV5-1 and TRBJ1-2, with TRBD1 matching over 7 bases. CDR3 length: 14 amino acids. Losses at the gene ends were 5 bases for V and 6 bases for J; bases not matched to a gene: 10. Germline loops: CDR1 SGHRS, CDR2 YFSETQ. CDR3 in amino acids: CASRLEQGRDGYTF. CDR3 sequence (DNA): TGCGCCAGCAGGCTCGAACAGGGGAGGGATGGCTACACCTTC.

The chain combines TRBV6-5 with TRBJ1-4; D remains ambiguous. The CDR3 extends over 15 amino acids. The germline V gene encodes CDR1 MNHEY and CDR2 SVGAGI. V was cut by 1 base and J by 8 bases, with 14 bases left in between. The CDR3 region is CASSYFGAGSEKLFF. Written as DNA, the CDR3 is TGTGCCAGCAGTTACTTTGGTGCCGGAAGCGAAAAACTGTTTTTT.

The chain links TRBV28 to TRBJ2-1; D gene uncertain. The length of the CDR3 is 11 residues. Trimming removed 8 bases from V and 8 bases from J, with 10 bases in between. The germline V gene encodes CDR1 MDHEN and CDR2 SYDVKM. For the CDR3, the DNA is TGTGCCAGCGAGGCCAGGTATGAGCAGTTCTTC. It encodes CASEARYEQFF.

The chain uses TRBV6-5 and TRBJ1-5; D not resolved. Trimming left V 5 bases short and J 4 bases short, with 15 bases between. The germline V gene encodes CDR1 MNHEY and CDR2 SVGAGI. The CDR3 totals 15 residues. The CDR3 nucleotides read TGTGCCAGCAGTCCGCGATTTTCTCCTAATCAGCCCCAGCATTTT. Encoded protein: CASSPRFSPNQPQHF.

The chain has TRBV3-1 (or the pseudogene TRBV3-2) and TRBJ1-1; D is perhaps TRBD1 (6 bases). Germline V gene data show CDR1 as LGHDT and CDR2 as YNNKEL (reference sequence). Trimming took 4 bases from V and 1 from J, leaving 10 bases between them. CDR3 length equals 14 residues. CDR3 loop: CASSRDRRNTEAFF. The CDR3 nucleotides are TGTGCCAGCAGCCGAGACAGGCGGAACACTGAAGCTTTCTTT.

V and J are TRBV9 and TRBJ1-1, with TRBD1 identical over 7 bases. Germline values: CDR1 SGDLS, CDR2 YYNGEE. The CDR3 has 17 amino acids. Trimming cost V 0 bases and J 4 bases; bases outside gene matches: 12. Here the CDR3 DNA reads TGTGCCAGCAGCGTAGCTACGGGGTACAGGGGAGGCACTGAAGCTTTCTTT. It specifies CASSVATGYRGGTEAFF.

This chain connects TRBV19 to TRBJ2-1, with D uncertain. CDR1 and CDR2 (germline): LNHDA, SQIVND (reference sequence). The V end lost 2 bases, the J end lost 1 base, and 3 bases lay between the germline ends. The CDR3 runs to 13 residues. The CDR3 region has the DNA TGTGCCAGTAGTATATCGTCCTACAATGAGCAGTTCTTC. As protein: CASSISSYNEQFF.

The gene calls are TRBV10-2 and TRBJ2-7; 9 bases agree with TRBD1. There are 15 residues in the CDR3. Germline CDR1 is WSHSY and CDR2 is SAAADI. V lost 8 bases and J lost 5; bases outside the gene matches: 13. CDR3 DNA: TGCGCCAGCTCGCAAACCGGGACAGGGACACACGAGCAGTACTTC. It yields the protein CASSQTGTGTHEQYF.

This chain connects TRBV5-1 to TRBJ1-1; 8 nucleotides line up with TRBD1. In germline, CDR1 is SGHRS, CDR2 YFSETQ. The CDR3 has 13 amino acids. With 4 bases clipped from V and 4 bases from J, the junction kept 3 bases outside the gene matches. The CDR3 DNA is TGCGCCAGCAGCGGACAGGGTGGCACTGAAGCTTTCTTT. This sequence encodes CASSGQGGTEAFF. The whole variable domain, remainder taken from reference TRBV5-1 and TRBJ1-1, is KAGVTQTPRYLIKTRGQQVTLSCSPISGHRSVSWYQQTPGQGLQFLFEYFSETQRNKGNFPGRFSGRQFSNSRSEMNVSTLELGDSALYLCASSGQGGTEAFFGQGTRLTVV.

The chain uses TRBV5-5 and TRBJ1-2; TRBD1 matches 8 bases. V lost 0 bases, J lost 8 bases, and 3 bases stayed unmatched. Germline V CDR1 and CDR2: SGHKS, YYEKEE (reference sequence). There are 13 residues in the CDR3. This CDR3 is CASSLGTGYGYTF. The CDR3, as DNA: TGTGCCAGCAGCTTGGGGACAGGGTACGGCTACACCTTC.

Here the CDR3 reads CASSHGDRGPANYGYTF. Written as DNA, the CDR3 is TGCGCCAGCAGCCACGGGGACAGGGGGCCAGCTAACTATGGCTACACCTTC. The chain links TRBV5-1 to TRBJ1-2; 12 bases map to TRBD1. The length of the CDR3 is 17 residues. V lost 4 bases to trimming and J lost 0 bases; unmatched junction nucleotides: 7. From germline, CDR1 is SGHRS and CDR2 YFSETQ.

This chain uses TRBV7-7 with TRBJ1-1, with 10 positions matching TRBD1. Germline trimming cut 5 bases from V and 5 bases from J; bases unmatched to any gene: 8. This CDR3 contains 15 residues. The V gene's germline CDR1 is SSHAT and CDR2 FNYEAQ (reference sequence). The CDR3: CASSLTDRGQTEAFF. The DNA of the CDR3 is TGTGCCAGCAGCCTAACCGACAGGGGGCAAACTGAAGCTTTCTTT.

The chain couples TRBV6-5 to TRBJ1-6; 9 bases fit TRBD1. This CDR3 is built from 15 residues. V lost 2 bases, J lost 8 bases, and 4 bases stayed unmatched. Germline-derived CDR1 and CDR2 are MNHEY and SVGAGI. The CDR3 spells CASSYAGQGDSPLHF. CDR3 coding DNA: TGTGCCAGCAGTTACGCGGGACAGGGAGATTCACCCCTCCACTTT.

For the CDR3, the DNA is TGTGCCAGCAGCCGTCCCGGGACAGGTCTCAATTCACCCCTCCACTTT. It encodes CASSRPGTGLNSPLHF. The J gene is TRBJ1-6, the V gene TRBV3-1 (or the pseudogene TRBV3-2), with TRBD1 matching 8 bases. Germline CDR1 LGHDT, CDR2 YNNKEL (reference sequence). The CDR3 runs to 16 residues. V gave up 4 bases and J gave up 7 bases; unmatched junction bases: 9.

The rearrangement joins TRBV3-1 (or the pseudogene TRBV3-2) to TRBJ1-2, with D uncertain. CDR1 is LGHDT and CDR2 is YNNKEL in the germline V gene (reference sequence). CDR3 length: 16 amino acids. The V end was cut by 0 bases, the J end by 3 bases, with 14 bases between. The CDR3 loop reads CASSQDSAARHYGYTF. For the CDR3, the DNA is TGTGCCAGCAGCCAAGATTCGGCAGCACGCCACTATGGCTACACCTTC.

This chain links TRBV2 with TRBJ2-1, with 14 bases aligning to TRBD2. Looked up from germline, CDR1 is SNHLY and CDR2 is FYNNEI. The CDR3 sequence is 14 residues long. The ends lost 6 bases at V and 12 bases at J; junction bases unmatched: 7. CDR3 region: CASRAGLAGGRQFF. The DNA for the CDR3 is TGTGCCAGCAGGGCCGGACTAGCGGGGGGACGGCAGTTCTTC. The entire variable domain, with the rest obtained from reference TRBV2 and TRBJ2-1, is as follows: EPEVTQTPSHQVTQMGQEVILRCVPISNHLYFYWYRQILGQKVEFLVSFYNNEISEKSEIFDDQFSVERPDGSNFTLKIRSTKLEDSAMYFCASRAGLAGGRQFFGPGTRLTVL.

The chain combines TRBV7-9 with TRBJ1-1; unclear D gene. CDR1 and CDR2 (germline): SEHNR, FQNEAQ (reference sequence). Trimming cost V 3 bases and J 3 bases, with 8 bases left between them. The CDR3 length is 13 residues. Here the CDR3 reads CASSLSVHTEAFF. The CDR3 DNA reads as TGTGCCAGCAGCTTGTCCGTTCACACTGAAGCTTTCTTT.

This clone occurred a few times. The chain uses TRBV9 and TRBJ1-1; 7 bases are shared with TRBD1. There are 12 residues in the CDR3. The junction had 5 bases not matched to a gene; V was cut back by 5 bases and J by 7 bases. Looked up from germline, CDR1 is SGDLS and CDR2 is YYNGEE. The CDR3 spells CASRAGGYEAFF. Written as DNA, the CDR3 is TGTGCCAGCAGGGCAGGGGGATATGAAGCTTTCTTT.